The source of this T cell receptor beta chain is a study of control samples from healthy donors and cancer patients. TCRdb keeps only in-frame clones here, not all; method: immunoSEQ multiplex PCR. Of 150,000 to 200,000 clones in the sample, roughly nine tenths are singletons; the top ten hold about 1.6%. Germline lookup yields CDR1 LGHNA and CDR2 YSLEER. The CDR3 is 15 amino acids. The V segment lost 0 bases and the J segment 5 bases; nucleotides outside the gene matches: 3. The chain uses TRBV4-3 and TRBJ2-1, with 8 bases that match TRBD2. This TCR came from a woman aged 30 to 39 in good health. Sample: blood. The CDR3 region has the DNA TGCGCCAGCAGCCAAGATGGCGGGAGGAACAATGAGCAGTTCTTC. This translates into CASSQDGGRNNEQFF.